This T cell receptor (beta chain) was sequenced in a study of cytomegalovirus exposure and HLA in healthy donors. Overall study context: Among the approximately 380 donors who were genotyped, roughly 86% fell in the genetic ancestry cluster that is associated with self-reported Caucasian donors.

The CDR3 extends over 16 amino acids. Germline trimming cut 4 bases from V and 1 base from J; bases unmatched to any gene: 3. CDR1 is SEHNR, CDR2 FQNEAQ, per germline (reference sequence). Use of 60 Vbeta and 13 Jbeta primers characterized the PCR. The protocol was immunoSEQ multiplex PCR, while the TCRdb copy is restricted to in-frame clones and leaves out a portion. The sample consists of 140,000 or so clones, about 80% of them appearing once. Turning to this clone: Its antigen is still unknown.

General study results and limits: Highest at DRB1 and lowest at HLA-C, TCR association rates differed among HLA loci in a later analysis.

This chain uses TRBV7-9 with TRBJ1-3, with 11 nucleotides matching TRBD1. This clonotype was obtained from a man aged 35-49 years in good health and CMV-seronegative. Source material: PBMCs. The CDR3: CASSYGQGASGNTIYF. CDR3 DNA: TGTGCCAGCAGCTACGGACAGGGGGCTTCTGGAAACACCATATATTTT.